These 16 T cell receptor beta chains came from one sample sequenced in a study of identical twins (dated by TCRdb to the mid-2010s). The protocol used for the library was 5' RACE. Sequencing was carried out with an Illumina HiSeq 2000. TCRdb reprocessed the public reads (quality trimming at Q25 with fastp, clone calling with MiXCR) and kept in-frame beta chains. Each CDR3 protein appears once, grouped with its most common genes and DNA. Here the sample has about 690,000 distinct CDR3 sequences; 5.5% to 7.5% occur a single time. The ten largest clones capture about 2% of the sample. The sequenced sample was naive T cells sorted from blood. Taken with the paper, the label for cell subset or site translates to: cells isolated with a human naive T-cell isolation kit. These receptors were collected from a man between 18 and 35 years old in good health.

This sequence joins TRBV27 and TRBJ2-2; 15 bases fit TRBD2. Losses at the gene ends were 5 bases for V and 5 bases for J; bases not matched to a gene: 9. Germline V gives CDR1 MNHEY, CDR2 SMNVEV (reference sequence). There are 18 residues in the CDR3. CDR3 sequence (DNA): TGTGCCAGCAGTCCCGGACTAGCGGGAGGGATGGAGACCGGGGAGCTGTTTTTT. It encodes CASSPGLAGGMETGELFF.

This clonotype was recorded a few times. The V gene is TRBV4-2, the J gene TRBJ1-4; TRBD1 is a possible D gene (5 bases). The CDR3 totals 16 residues. The germline V gene encodes CDR1 LGHNA and CDR2 YNFKEQ. V was pared by 1 base and J by 1 base, with 10 bases between. CDR3 residues: CASSQAGRGTNEKLFF. DNA of the CDR3: TGTGCCAGCAGCCAAGCGGGACGGGGAACTAATGAAAAACTGTTTTTT.

The rearrangement uses TRBV7-9 and TRBJ2-3; 10 nucleotides match TRBD2. The CDR3 runs 15 residues. V trimming: 4 bases; J trimming: 4 bases; junction bases outside the gene matches: 5. Germline V gives CDR1 SEHNR, CDR2 FQNEAQ (reference sequence). The CDR3 here is CASSSSGRRADTQYF. CDR3 sequence (DNA): TGTGCCAGCAGCTCTAGCGGGAGAAGGGCAGATACGCAGTATTTT.

This clonotype was found a few times. The chain couples TRBV21-1 to TRBJ2-5; the DNA was not compared with TRBD2, the D call given in the table. TRBV21-1 is deemed a pseudogene. This CDR3 has 12 residues. The CDR3: CASIMEGETQYF. DNA for the CDR3: TGTGCCAGCATCATGGAGGGAGAGACCCAGTACTTC.

This clonotype was recorded at least ten times. The V call is TRBV29-1, the J call TRBJ2-3; D is unresolved. V gave up 5 bases and J gave up 5 bases, with 8 bases separating them. Germline CDR1 SQVTM, CDR2 ANQGSEA. CDR3 size: 11 residues. CDR3 bases: TGCAGCGTTTATGTTGGAGATACGCAGTATTTT. Protein: CSVYVGDTQYF.

Ten or more counts support this clonotype. The chain recombines TRBV5-1 with TRBJ2-2; the D is unclear. Trimming pared 1 base from V and 5 bases from J, leaving 12 bases between. The CDR3 is 15 amino acids. Germline V gene data show CDR1 as SGHRS and CDR2 as YFSETQ. This CDR3 reads CASSLRRTGTGELFF. CDR3 coding DNA: TGCGCCAGCAGCTTGCGTCGTACCGGAACCGGGGAGCTGTTTTTT.

The chain recombines TRBV2 with TRBJ2-3, with unresolved D. Trimming took off 7 bases at V and 0 bases at J, with 14 bases between the two ends. The CDR3 runs 15 residues. Germline V gene sequence: CDR1 SNHLY, CDR2 FYNNEI. This CDR3 is CASKTLGASTDTQYF. The CDR3 DNA reads TGTGCCAGCAAGACACTCGGAGCTAGCACAGATACGCAGTATTTT.

This clonotype was recorded many times. The rearrangement uses TRBV20-1 and TRBJ1-3; 7 bases line up with TRBD1. Germline values: CDR1 DFQATT, CDR2 SNEGSKA (reference sequence). V shed 6 bases and J 5 bases; nucleotides not matched to a gene: 13. The CDR3 is 15 residues long. The CDR3 DNA reads TGCAGTGCCATCCCCTTTATGGACAGGAGAAACACCATATATTTT. As protein: CSAIPFMDRRNTIYF.

The chain combines TRBV28 with TRBJ1-5, with TRBD1 identical over 8 bases. The CDR3 is 14 residues long. Germline V CDR1 and CDR2: MDHEN, SYDVKM. With 6 bases clipped from V and 6 bases from J, the junction kept 7 bases outside the gene matches. The CDR3 spells CASSPGRGLQPQHF. The CDR3 DNA follows: TGTGCCAGCAGCCCCGGCAGGGGGCTTCAGCCCCAGCATTTT.

This clonotype has at least ten counts. The rearrangement links TRBV7-8 to TRBJ2-1; TRBD1 might be the D (6 bases). The CDR3 consists of 15 residues. Trimming stripped 7 bases from V and 8 bases from J, with 21 bases between. Germline CDR1 is SGHVS and CDR2 is FQNEAQ. The CDR3 DNA follows: TGTGCCAGCATCGACGGGACATTGACTGGGGATGAGCAGTTCTTC. This gives the protein CASIDGTLTGDEQFF. Combining the CDR3 with reference TRBV7-8 and TRBJ2-1 gives the whole variable domain GAGVSQSPRYKVAKRGQDVALRCDPISGHVSLFWYQQALGQGPEFLTYFQNEAQLDKSGLPSDRFFAERPEGSVSTLKIQRTQQEDSAVYLCASIDGTLTGDEQFFGPGTRLTVL.

The V call is TRBV5-5, the J call TRBJ2-3; D might be TRBD2 (5 bases). CDR3 length: 16 amino acids. Between the trimmed V and J ends, which lost 4 bases and 7 bases, there was a span of 22 bases. Germline CDR1 SGHKS, CDR2 YYEKEE (reference sequence). The CDR3 DNA follows: TGTGCCAGCAGCGCCTCCGGCGGGTTTAATGGGAATACGCAGTATTTT. Translating it yields CASSASGGFNGNTQYF.

This clonotype was counted at least ten times. The chain joins TRBV28 to TRBJ2-7; 11 nucleotides match TRBD2. The CDR3 spans 16 residues. Germline assignment: CDR1 MDHEN and CDR2 SYDVKM. The trim removed 1 base at V and 0 bases at J, leaving 2 bases unmatched. CDR3 DNA: TGTGCCAGCAGTTTATTCACTAGCGGGAGCTCCTACGAGCAGTACTTC. Translation: CASSLFTSGSSYEQYF.

This clonotype was found a few times. This chain connects TRBV2 to TRBJ2-7; 8 bases are a match to TRBD2. CDR1 and CDR2 (germline): SNHLY, FYNNEI. The trim removed 5 bases at V and 3 bases at J, leaving 6 bases unmatched. The CDR3 runs to 14 residues. The CDR3 protein is CASSSRGVGYEQYV. The CDR3 DNA reads as TGTGCCAGCAGTTCGCGGGGGGTCGGCTACGAGCAGTACGTC.

This clonotype has ten or more counts. J is TRBJ1-2 and V is TRBV12-3 or TRBV12-4; TRBD1 matches at 7 bases. The CDR3 is 13 residues long. Trimming at V came to 5 bases and at J to 5 bases, leaving 5 bases not matched to a gene. As DNA, the CDR3 is TGTGCCAGCAGTAACCGGGACAGTTATGGCTACACCTTC. Translating it yields CASSNRDSYGYTF.

This clonotype was counted a few times. CDR3 residues: CASSFYDRSTDTQYF. In nucleotides, the CDR3 is TGTGCCAGCAGCTTTTACGACAGAAGCACAGATACGCAGTATTTT. The gene calls are TRBV7-9 and TRBJ2-3; maybe TRBD1 (5 bases). The CDR3 totals 15 residues. V was cut by 3 bases and J by 0 bases, with 10 bases left in between. Per the germline V gene, CDR1 is SEHNR and CDR2 is FQNEAQ (reference sequence). The whole variable domain, remainder taken from reference TRBV7-9 and TRBJ2-3, is DTGVSQNPRHKITKRGQNVTFRCDPISEHNRLYWYRQTLGQGPEFLTYFQNEAQLEKSRLLSDRFSAERPKGSFSTLEIQRTEQGDSAMYLCASSFYDRSTDTQYFGPGTRLTVL.

This clonotype was observed many times. This rearrangement joins TRBV20-1 to TRBJ2-2, with a possible D match to TRBD2 (6 bases). This CDR3 has 14 amino acids. Germline V CDR1 and CDR2: DFQATT, SNEGSKA (reference sequence). V was clipped by 6 bases and J by 4 bases, with 15 bases between them. The chain's CDR3 is CSAVEGLGTGELFF. The DNA of the CDR3 is TGCAGTGCAGTGGAGGGCCTGGGCACCGGGGAGCTGTTTTTT.